These 10 T cell receptor beta chains were sequenced from one sample in a study of regulatory T cells in long-lasting Graves disease. Regarding time point: newly diagnosed GD, antithyroid drugs for less than 3 months. Extracted RNA from PBMCs served as the source of the TCR library. CDR3 regions were amplified by Arm-PCR using iRepertoire HTBI primers to build TCR beta libraries. From the multiplex PCR reads, TCRdb called clonotypes with MiXCR, one entry per CDR3 protein. Of hundreds of thousands of distinct CDR3 sequences detected, roughly 12% appear once; the ten largest clones hold about 10%. These records were also assigned to another study, of T cells in Graves' hyperthyroidism and ophthalmopathy.

This specimen consisted of peripheral blood mononuclear cells (PBMCs), obtained at new diagnosis, from a patient treated with antithyroid drugs. Receptor source: a man aged 30-40 years with Graves disease.

This sequence joins TRBV20-1 and TRBJ2-7; 8 bases map to TRBD2. Germline-derived CDR1 and CDR2 are DFQATT and SNEGSKA (reference sequence). The V and J ends lost 0 bases and 6 bases, in that order; junction bases with no gene match: 13. There are 16 residues in the CDR3. DNA of the CDR3: TGCAGTGCTAGAGACGGTAGCGGGACCCAAGCCGTCGAGCAGTACTTC. Its protein product is CSARDGSGTQAVEQYF.

This clonotype was seen ten or more times. The rearrangement uses TRBV18 and TRBJ1-5; D call uncertain. Deletions cut 3 bases from V and 6 bases from J, with 9 bases between. The CDR3 length is 13 residues. Germline V gives CDR1 KGHSH, CDR2 LQKENI. The CDR3 spells CASSPPVGQPQHF. DNA for the CDR3: TGTGCCAGCTCACCGCCGGTGGGTCAGCCCCAGCATTTT.

This clonotype was detected a few times. The chain couples TRBV29-1 to TRBJ2-4; D is possibly TRBD2 (6 bases). The V gene's germline CDR1 is SQVTM and CDR2 ANQGSEA. The CDR3 has 17 amino acids. V lost 2 bases and J lost 0, with 17 bases in between. The DNA for the CDR3 is TGCAGCGTTGAAACGCCGGAGGGACTCGGAGCCAAAAACATTCAGTACTTC. Its protein product is CSVETPEGLGAKNIQYF.

V and J are TRBV20-1 and TRBJ2-2; D remains unclear. In germline, CDR1 is DFQATT, CDR2 SNEGSKA (reference sequence). V lost 6 bases and J 1 base, leaving 9 bases between the germline ends. CDR3 length: 13 residues. The CDR3: CSAINLNTGELFF. For the CDR3, the DNA is TGCAGTGCCATCAACTTGAACACCGGGGAGCTGTTTTTT.

This clonotype was seen many times. This sequence joins TRBV6-1 and TRBJ2-7, with 7 positions matching TRBD2. CDR1 MNHNS and CDR2 SASEGT come from the germline V gene. The V segment lost 7 bases and the J segment 3 bases; nucleotides outside the gene matches: 9. The CDR3 runs 14 residues. The CDR3 spells CASKLASGYYEQYF. CDR3 DNA: TGTGCCAGCAAACTAGCGTCAGGCTACTACGAGCAGTACTTC.

This clonotype was seen at least ten times. The chain joins TRBV6-1 to TRBJ2-1; a weak D match, TRBD2 (6 bases). This CDR3 comprises 14 residues. From germline, CDR1 is MNHNS and CDR2 SASEGT. V lost 7 bases, J lost 0 bases, and 10 bases lay in between. The CDR3, as DNA: TGTGCCAGCAAAGGCGGGACCTCCTACAATGAGCAGTTCTTC. Protein product: CASKGGTSYNEQFF.

This clonotype has at least ten counts. V gene TRBV7-8 combines with J gene TRBJ2-7; 9 nucleotides line up with TRBD1. The CDR3 consists of 13 residues. Trimming took 5 bases from V and 5 from J; bases not matched to a gene: 4. Germline values: CDR1 SGHVS, CDR2 FQNEAQ. The CDR3 protein is CASSPRTGDEQYF. The DNA of the CDR3 is TGTGCCAGCAGCCCGAGGACAGGGGACGAGCAGTACTTC.

This clonotype has at least ten counts. V is TRBV5-1 and J is TRBJ2-5, with a possible D match to TRBD1 (6 bases). CDR3 length: 14 residues. Looked up from germline, CDR1 is SGHRS and CDR2 is YFSETQ. Deletions cut 4 bases from V and 3 bases from J, with 13 bases between. CDR3 bases: TGCGCCAGCAGCGCCCCGGGACAAGAAGAGACCCAGTACTTC. Amino acids: CASSAPGQEETQYF.

The chain uses TRBV20-1 and TRBJ2-1, with D possibly matching TRBD1 (5 bases). This CDR3 spans 15 amino acids. V lost 0 bases, J lost 5 bases, and 14 bases lay in between. The germline CDR1 and CDR2 sequences are DFQATT and SNEGSKA (reference sequence). The CDR3 loop reads CSARDRAGIHNEQFF. The CDR3 region has the DNA TGCAGTGCTAGAGATAGGGCAGGGATCCACAATGAGCAGTTCTTC.

This clonotype was counted only a few times. The rearrangement joins TRBV5-8 to TRBJ2-7; the D is unclear. The CDR3 sequence is 15 residues long. Trimming took 2 bases from V and 0 from J, leaving 12 bases between them. Per germline, CDR1 SGHTS and CDR2 YDEGEE. CDR3 coding DNA: TGTGCCAGCAGCTTTAAGTTGGTGAACTCCTACGAGCAGTACTTC. Translating it yields CASSFKLVNSYEQYF.